One sample yielded the 22 T cell receptor beta chains listed below, sequenced in a study of identical twins. TCRdb re-derived calls from the 5' RACE reads in MiXCR, one entry per CDR3 protein. The table includes about 520,000 distinct CDR3 sequences, 22% detected once. These data are also associated with another study on T cells expressing NK-cell markers.

The specimen was CD4+ T cells sorted from blood. These receptors were taken from a woman aged 18-30 years in good health.

The chain has TRBV28 and TRBJ2-2, with unresolved D. V was clipped by 7 bases and J by 0 bases, with 9 bases between them. Per germline, CDR1 MDHEN and CDR2 SYDVKM. CDR3 size: 14 residues. This CDR3 reads CASILGPNTGELFF. Written as DNA, the CDR3 is TGTGCCAGCATATTAGGACCGAACACCGGGGAGCTGTTTTTT. The complete variable domain, with remaining parts taken from reference TRBV28 and TRBJ2-2, reads DVKVTQSSRYLVKRTGEKVFLECVQDMDHENMFWYRQDPGLGLRLIYFSYDVKMKEKGDIPEGYSVSREKKERFSLILESASTNQTSMYLCASILGPNTGELFFGEGSRLTVL.

This clonotype was recorded at least ten times. The V gene is TRBV9, the J gene TRBJ2-7; 11 bases align to TRBD1. V gave up 5 bases and J gave up 4 bases; unmatched junction bases: 5. The CDR3 spans 14 residues. Germline V gene sequence: CDR1 SGDLS, CDR2 YYNGEE. The CDR3 DNA is TGTGCCAGCAGTGTCGGACAGGGGGCTTACGAGCAGTACTTC. Translated, it gives CASSVGQGAYEQYF.

The chain uses TRBV7-9 and TRBJ1-2; D not resolved. V was cut by 1 base and J by 6 bases, with 15 bases left in between. This CDR3 contains 15 residues. Germline-derived CDR1 and CDR2 are SEHNR and FQNEAQ (reference sequence). The CDR3 sequence is CASSLVLGPNDGYTF. For the CDR3, the DNA is TGTGCCAGCAGCTTAGTATTAGGCCCAAACGATGGCTACACCTTC.

The J gene is TRBJ2-3, the V gene TRBV20-1; D possibly corresponds to TRBD1 (6 bases). This CDR3 comprises 14 residues. CDR1 is DFQATT, CDR2 SNEGSKA, per germline (reference sequence). Trimming pared 1 base from V and 5 bases from J, leaving 13 bases between. The CDR3 DNA follows: TGCAGTGCTAGAGGAACTGGGGGCCGAGATACGCAGTATTTT. It specifies CSARGTGGRDTQYF.

This clonotype occurred a few times. V gene TRBV14 combines with J gene TRBJ2-1; TRBD2 matches at 9 bases. Germline CDR1 is SGHDN and CDR2 is FVKESK. There are 17 residues in the CDR3. The V and J ends lost 5 bases and 4 bases, in that order; junction bases with no gene match: 12. CDR3 sequence: CASSSHQAAGGYNEQFF. The CDR3 DNA reads as TGTGCCAGCAGCAGCCATCAAGCGGCGGGGGGGTACAATGAGCAGTTCTTC.

This chain uses TRBV28 with TRBJ2-7; 10 bases are a match to TRBD2. Unmatched junction bases numbered 9, after V lost 5 bases and J lost 5 bases. This CDR3 has 15 residues. The V gene's germline CDR1 is MDHEN and CDR2 SYDVKM. CDR3 nucleotide sequence: TGTGCCAGCAGTCCTCTCAGCGGGGGGGCCAACGAGCAGTACTTC. Translation gives CASSPLSGGANEQYF.

This clonotype has more than one count but fewer than ten. The gene calls are TRBV7-2 and TRBJ2-1, with 13 bases lining up with TRBD2. CDR1 and CDR2 (germline): SGHTA, FQGNSA. J lost 2 bases, V lost 0 bases, and 4 bases had no gene match. The CDR3 loop spans 18 amino acids. The CDR3 DNA reads TGTGCCAGCAGCTTAGCAAGTGGACTAGCGGGGGCCTACAATGAGCAGTTCTTC. The encoded protein is CASSLASGLAGAYNEQFF.

This clonotype was observed a few times. The J gene is TRBJ1-5, the V gene TRBV20-1, with D uncertain. CDR3 length: 14 amino acids. CDR1 and CDR2 from the germline V gene are DFQATT and SNEGSKA (reference sequence). Trimming removed 3 bases from V and 2 bases from J, with 11 bases in between. The CDR3 loop reads CSARLTDRNQPQHF. In DNA form, the CDR3 reads TGCAGTGCTAGGCTCACGGACCGCAATCAGCCCCAGCATTTT.

This clonotype was counted a few times. The V gene is TRBV6-5, the J gene TRBJ1-6; D gene unclear. Between the trimmed V and J ends, which lost 4 bases and 5 bases, there was a span of 12 bases. Germline lookup yields CDR1 MNHEY and CDR2 SVGAGI. The CDR3 is 15 residues long. CDR3 DNA sequence: TGTGCCAGCAGTTCCGGACTATTAAATAATTCACCCCTCCACTTT. Translating it yields CASSSGLLNNSPLHF.

The chain employs TRBV6-5 and TRBJ2-3; no reliable D call. Germline V gene data show CDR1 as MNHEY and CDR2 as SVGAGI. This CDR3 region has 14 residues. V shed 4 bases and J shed 2 bases, with 10 bases lying between them. CDR3 in amino acids: CASSSHQYTDTQYF. The CDR3 DNA reads as TGTGCCAGCAGTTCGCACCAGTACACAGATACGCAGTATTTT.

The table lists this clonotype with a few counts. V usage is TRBV7-9 and J usage is TRBJ2-2, with TRBD1 matching over 10 bases. The CDR3 has 17 residues. The V and J ends lost 1 base and 5 bases, in that order; junction bases with no gene match: 7. Looked up from germline, CDR1 is SEHNR and CDR2 is FQNEAQ (reference sequence). The CDR3 coding sequence is TGTGCCAGCAGCTTAGGGCGGGACAGGGGCCCTACCGGGGAGCTGTTTTTT. It codes for CASSLGRDRGPTGELFF.

The V gene is TRBV6-1, the J gene TRBJ2-1; TRBD2 matches 9 bases. V trimming: 6 bases; J trimming: 8 bases; junction bases outside the gene matches: 11. The CDR3 runs to 15 residues. CDR1 MNHNS and CDR2 SASEGT come from the germline V gene. CDR3 in amino acids: CASRKRTSEADEQFF. The CDR3 DNA follows: TGTGCCAGCAGAAAGCGGACTAGCGAAGCCGATGAGCAGTTCTTC.

The chain recombines TRBV6-2 or TRBV6-3 with TRBJ2-3; unclear D gene. This CDR3 is built from 14 residues. The germline V and J ends were trimmed by 6 bases and 4 bases, with 14 bases remaining between them. The germline gives CDR1 MNHEY, CDR2 SVGEGT. Here the CDR3 DNA reads TGTGCCAGCAGCCCCCGTGAGGAGTCAGATACGCAGTATTTT. Amino acids: CASSPREESDTQYF.

This clonotype was observed a few times. V gene TRBV5-1 combines with J gene TRBJ2-2; no clear D gene. Germline loops: CDR1 SGHRS, CDR2 YFSETQ. V dropped 1 base and J dropped 5 bases, with 9 bases sitting between them. The length of the CDR3 is 14 residues. CDR3 DNA: TGCGCCAGCAGCTTGTCCCAGTCTACCGGGGAGCTGTTTTTT. Translation gives CASSLSQSTGELFF.

The chain uses TRBV9 and TRBJ2-1; D not resolved. The CDR3 has 13 amino acids. Germline V gives CDR1 SGDLS, CDR2 YYNGEE. V was pared by 0 bases and J by 4 bases, with 5 bases between. The CDR3 DNA is TGTGCCAGCAGCGTAGATGTGTACAATGAGCAGTTCTTC. Protein: CASSVDVYNEQFF.

This clonotype was counted a few times. The chain employs TRBV5-1 and TRBJ2-3; TRBD2 matches 12 bases. CDR3 length equals 17 residues. Per germline, CDR1 SGHRS and CDR2 YFSETQ. The J segment lost 0 bases and the V segment lost 3 bases, leaving 5 bases of the junction unmatched. CDR3 in DNA: TGCGCCAGCAGCTCCGAACTAGCGGGAGGTAGCACAGATACGCAGTATTTT. It specifies CASSSELAGGSTDTQYF.

The chain has TRBV28 and TRBJ2-7, with D perhaps matching TRBD2 (5 bases). Germline CDR1 MDHEN, CDR2 SYDVKM. The CDR3 totals 15 residues. V was trimmed by 5 bases and J by 5 bases, leaving 19 bases between them. The CDR3 region is CASSTRWGEGDEQYF. The DNA of the CDR3 is TGTGCCAGCAGTACTCGGTGGGGTGAGGGTGACGAGCAGTACTTC.

The chain recombines TRBV12-3 or TRBV12-4 with TRBJ2-3, with 10 bases lining up with TRBD1. With 3 bases clipped from V and 4 bases from J, the junction kept 4 bases outside the gene matches. The CDR3 covers 15 residues. As DNA, the CDR3 is TGTGCCAGCAGTTTTCGGGACAGGGGTTCAGATACGCAGTATTTT. This gives the protein CASSFRDRGSDTQYF.

Only a few counts were recorded for this clonotype. The chain uses TRBV7-2 and TRBJ1-2; D is undetermined. Trimming took 2 bases from V and 7 from J, leaving 5 bases between them. Per germline, CDR1 SGHTA and CDR2 FQGNSA. CDR3 length: 11 amino acids. CDR3: CASSLNFGYTF. The CDR3 bases are TGTGCCAGCAGCTTAAATTTTGGCTACACCTTC.

The genes are TRBV4-3 and TRBJ2-7, with D tentatively TRBD1 or TRBD2 (5 bases each). V shed 3 bases and J shed 3 bases, with 12 bases lying between them. The CDR3 has 14 amino acids. Germline CDR1 is LGHNA and CDR2 is YSLEER. CDR3 in DNA: TGCGCCAGCAGCCAGACCGGGACCTTCTACGAGCAGTACTTC. It is translated as CASSQTGTFYEQYF.

CDR3 sequence: CASSLRLLTYNEQFF. The CDR3 DNA follows: TGTGCCAGCAGCTTACGGCTGTTGACCTACAATGAGCAGTTCTTC. The genes are TRBV7-9 and TRBJ2-1; no clear D gene. V lost 2 bases and J lost 2, with 10 bases in between. This CDR3 region has 15 residues. CDR1 and CDR2 from the germline V gene are SEHNR and FQNEAQ (reference sequence).

V and J are TRBV7-2 and TRBJ1-2; 8 positions agree with TRBD1. Germline CDR1 SGHTA, CDR2 FQGNSA. The V gene end was trimmed by 4 bases and the J gene end by 7 bases; junction bases not matched to a gene: 11. There are 15 residues in the CDR3. The chain's CDR3 is CASSSQGARYTGYTF. The CDR3 nucleotides read TGTGCCAGCAGCTCCCAGGGGGCGCGATATACTGGCTACACCTTC.